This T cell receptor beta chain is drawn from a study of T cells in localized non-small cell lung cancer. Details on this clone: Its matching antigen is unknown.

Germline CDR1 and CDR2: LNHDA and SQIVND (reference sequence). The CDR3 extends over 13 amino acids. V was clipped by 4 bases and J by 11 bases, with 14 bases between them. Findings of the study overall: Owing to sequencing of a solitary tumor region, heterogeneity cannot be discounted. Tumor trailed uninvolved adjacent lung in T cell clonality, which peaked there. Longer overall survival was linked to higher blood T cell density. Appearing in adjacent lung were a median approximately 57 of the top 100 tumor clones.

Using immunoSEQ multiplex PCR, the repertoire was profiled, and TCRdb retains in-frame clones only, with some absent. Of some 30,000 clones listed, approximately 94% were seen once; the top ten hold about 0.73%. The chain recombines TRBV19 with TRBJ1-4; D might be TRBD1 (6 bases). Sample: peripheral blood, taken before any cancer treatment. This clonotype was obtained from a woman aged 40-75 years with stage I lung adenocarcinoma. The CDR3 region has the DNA TGTGCCAGTAGTACTGACAGGCCCGGGAAACTGTTTTTT. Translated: CASSTDRPGKLFF. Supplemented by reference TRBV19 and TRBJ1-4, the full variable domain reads DGGITQSPKYLFRKEGQNVTLSCEQNLNHDAMYWYRQDPGQGLRLIYYSQIVNDFQKGDIAEGYSVSREKKESFPLTVTSAQKNPTAFYLCASSTDRPGKLFFGSGTQLSVL.